A single sample is the source of the 9 T cell receptor beta chains below, sequenced in a study of blood T cell repertoires in COVID-19. Libraries were prepared by immunoSEQ multiplex PCR; TCRdb keeps only in-frame clonotypes and omits some of them. This sample has 200,000 to 300,000 clones, with roughly 91% found just once. The sample comprised peripheral blood. The receptors shown here come from a man aged 25-40 years with COVID-19, enrolled during active disease.

The rearrangement joins TRBV9 to TRBJ2-7; 8 bases fit TRBD1. Germline V CDR1 and CDR2: SGDLS, YYNGEE. The CDR3 has 15 amino acids. V lost 1 base to trimming and J lost 2 bases; unmatched junction nucleotides: 5. The CDR3 bases are TGTGCCAGCAGCGTATCCGGACAGGGAGCCTACGAGCAGTACTTC. As protein: CASSVSGQGAYEQYF.

This chain joins TRBV2 and TRBJ1-1; possible D gene TRBD1, 5 bases. Germline CDR1 reads SNHLY; CDR2 reads FYNNEI. V was cut by 2 bases and J by 4 bases, with 14 bases left in between. CDR3 length: 15 amino acids. CDR3 in DNA: TGTGCCAGCAGTGAATTTGGGGTCGGGGGCACTGAAGCTTTCTTT. This encodes CASSEFGVGGTEAFF.

In DNA form, the CDR3 reads TGCGCCAGCGGTAGGGACAGGAGCACAGATACGCAGTATTTT. Encoded protein: CASGRDRSTDTQYF. V is TRBV10-1 and J is TRBJ2-3, with 8 bases lining up with TRBD1. Per the germline V gene, CDR1 is WNHNN and CDR2 is SYGVQD (reference sequence). Trimming took 8 bases from V and 0 from J; bases not matched to a gene: 4. The CDR3 has 14 residues.

The chain joins TRBV4-1 to TRBJ1-3; tentative D call: TRBD1 (5 bases). The germline gives CDR1 MGHRA, CDR2 YSYEKL. V shed 2 bases and J shed 1 base, with 12 bases lying between them. This CDR3 comprises 16 residues. The CDR3 DNA reads TGCGCCAGCAGCCAAAGCCCAGGGCCTTCTGGAAACACCATATATTTT. This sequence encodes CASSQSPGPSGNTIYF.

This clone was seen only once. Here the CDR3 reads CASSPAGSGGAEETQYF. The DNA for the CDR3 is TGTGCCAGCAGCCCAGCCGGAAGCGGGGGGGCCGAGGAGACCCAGTACTTC. The chain is built from TRBV7-9 and TRBJ2-5; 10 positions agree with TRBD2. The CDR3 runs 17 residues. After removal of 5 bases from V and 5 bases from J, the junction contained 14 bases not matched to a gene. Germline V gene sequence: CDR1 SEHNR, CDR2 FQNEAQ (reference sequence). Full variable domain (outside the CDR3, taken from reference TRBV7-9 and TRBJ2-5): DTGVSQNPRHKITKRGQNVTFRCDPISEHNRLYWYRQTLGQGPEFLTYFQNEAQLEKSRLLSDRFSAERPKGSFSTLEIQRTEQGDSAMYLCASSPAGSGGAEETQYFGPGTRLLVL.

The chain carries TRBV7-9 and TRBJ2-7, with 7 nucleotides matching TRBD1. The CDR3 spans 16 residues. CDR1 is SEHNR, CDR2 FQNEAQ, per germline (reference sequence). V was pared by 3 bases and J by 3 bases, with 11 bases of the junction left unmatched. The CDR3 sequence is CASSFIGTANYYEQYF. The CDR3 region has the DNA TGTGCCAGCAGCTTCATCGGGACAGCTAATTACTACGAGCAGTACTTC.

This sequence joins TRBV9 and TRBJ2-5, with D uncertain. This CDR3 region has 13 residues. In germline, CDR1 is SGDLS, CDR2 YYNGEE. Trimming left V 0 bases short and J 2 bases short, with 5 bases between. The CDR3 protein is CASSVGQQETQYF. In nucleotides, the CDR3 is TGTGCCAGCAGCGTAGGCCAGCAAGAGACCCAGTACTTC.

This clone was observed once. J is TRBJ1-2 and V is TRBV12-3 or TRBV12-4; D gene uncertain. This CDR3 spans 12 amino acids. V shed 6 bases and J shed 8 bases, with 13 bases lying between them. The CDR3 DNA follows: TGTGCCAGCAGCCCCACTACCGGAGGCTACACCTTC. As protein: CASSPTTGGYTF.

This chain connects TRBV7-6 to TRBJ1-6; D is unclear. The ends were cut back, 4 bases at V and 7 bases at J, with 5 bases in the middle. The CDR3 spans 12 residues. Germline CDR1 is SGHVS and CDR2 is FNYEAQ. CDR3 bases: TGTGCCAGCAGCTCGCAGAATTCACCCCTCCACTTT. It yields the protein CASSSQNSPLHF.